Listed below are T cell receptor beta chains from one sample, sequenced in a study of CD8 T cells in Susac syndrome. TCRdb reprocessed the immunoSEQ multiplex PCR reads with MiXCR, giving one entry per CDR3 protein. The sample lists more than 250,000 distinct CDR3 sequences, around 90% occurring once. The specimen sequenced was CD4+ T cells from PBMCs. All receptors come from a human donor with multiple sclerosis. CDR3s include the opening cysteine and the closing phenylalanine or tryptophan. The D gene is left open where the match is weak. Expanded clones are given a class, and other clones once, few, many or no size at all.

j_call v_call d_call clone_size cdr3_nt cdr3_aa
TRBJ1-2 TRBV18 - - TGTGCCAGCTCACCACCGTTCGGTACAGCCGAGAACTATGGCTACACCTTC CASSPPFGTAENYGYTF
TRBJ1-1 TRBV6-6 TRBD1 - TGTGCCAGCGGGACAGGGGTGGGGGGGAGCACTGAAGCTTTCTTT CASGTGVGGSTEAFF
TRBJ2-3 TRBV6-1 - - TGTGCCAGCACCCCCTACGGGGGTCGAGGGACAGATACGCAGTATTTT CASTPYGGRGTDTQYF
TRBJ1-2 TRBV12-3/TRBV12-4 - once TGTGCCAGCAGTCCTCGGGGGAGCTATGGCTACACCTTC CASSPRGSYGYTF
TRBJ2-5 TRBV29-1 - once TGCAGCGTATACTACGGTTCGGTAACCGAGACCCAGTACTTC CSVYYGSVTETQYF
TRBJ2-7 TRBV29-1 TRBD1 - TGCAGCGTGGGGGACAGGGGGCTGGAGCAGTACTTC CSVGDRGLEQYF
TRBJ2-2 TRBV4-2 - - TGTGCCAGCAGCCAAGACTGGGGCGGCACCGGGGAGCTGTTTTTT CASSQDWGGTGELFF
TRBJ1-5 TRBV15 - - TGTGCCACCAGCAGACTTGGAGGGGAAAATCAGCCCCAGCATTTT CATSRLGGENQPQHF
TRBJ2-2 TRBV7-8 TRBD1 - TGTGCCAGCAGCTCGACAGGGTTTAACACCGGGGAGCTGTTTTTT CASSSTGFNTGELFF
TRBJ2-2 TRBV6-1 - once TGTGCCAGCAGACTTGGGACCTCAACCCTAAACACCGGGGAGCTGTTTTTT CASRLGTSTLNTGELFF
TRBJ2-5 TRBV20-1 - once TGCAGTGCTAGAGATTGGACCGTTCAAGAGACCCAGTACTTC CSARDWTVQETQYF
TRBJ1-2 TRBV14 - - TGTGCCAGCAGCCATTGGACCAGAGGCTATGGCTACACCTTC CASSHWTRGYGYTF
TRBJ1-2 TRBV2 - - TGTGCCAGCATTCGCGGGACCTACGAGGGCTACACCTTC CASIRGTYEGYTF
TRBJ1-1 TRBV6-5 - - TGTGCCAGCAGACCCCAGGCGACGGTGAACACTGAAGCTTTCTTT CASRPQATVNTEAFF
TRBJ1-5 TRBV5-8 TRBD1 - TGTGCCAGCAGCCGAAGCGGACAGGGCAGGCGGCCCCAGCATTTT CASSRSGQGRRPQHF
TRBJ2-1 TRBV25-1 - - TGTGCCAGCAGTCTCTCGGGCGGGATCAAAAATCAAGCCTACAATGAGCAGTTCTTC CASSLSGGIKNQAYNEQFF
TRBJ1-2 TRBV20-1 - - TGCAGTGCTAGCTCAGGAGCCGGGGGTACTAATGGCTACACCTTC CSASSGAGGTNGYTF
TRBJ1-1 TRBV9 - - TGTGCCAGCAGCGTAGCACAGGGCACTGAAGCTTTCTTT CASSVAQGTEAFF
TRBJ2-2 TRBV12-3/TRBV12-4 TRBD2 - TGTGCCAGCAGTACGCCGACTAGCGTCCCCGGGGAGCTGTTTTTT CASSTPTSVPGELFF
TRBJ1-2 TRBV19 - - TGTGCCAGTACCCATAACTATGGCTACACCTTC CASTHNYGYTF
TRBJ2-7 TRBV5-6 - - TGTGCCAGCAGCCCCACCGACAGGCCCTTGGAGCAGTACTTC CASSPTDRPLEQYF
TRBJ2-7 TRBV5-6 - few TGTGCCAGCAGCTTGGTAGGGAACGAGCAGTACTTC CASSLVGNEQYF
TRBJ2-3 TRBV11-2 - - TGTGCCAGCAGCCCAGTTAGGGGAGATACGCAGTATTTT CASSPVRGDTQYF
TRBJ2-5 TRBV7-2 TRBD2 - TGTGCCAGCAGCCGACTAGCGGGCCAAGAGACCCAGTACTTC CASSRLAGQETQYF
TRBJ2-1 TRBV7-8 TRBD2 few TGTGCCAGCAGCTTAGTTCGCGGGAGCTCCTACAATGAGCAGTTCTTC CASSLVRGSSYNEQFF
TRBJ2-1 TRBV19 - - TGTGCCAGTAGTAAAAGCTTTAGGGGAGTCCTCTACAATGAGCAGTTCTTC CASSKSFRGVLYNEQFF
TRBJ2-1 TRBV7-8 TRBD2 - TGTGCCAGCAGCTTAGGTAGGGCTCCGGGACTAGCGGACAATGAGCAGTTCTTC CASSLGRAPGLADNEQFF
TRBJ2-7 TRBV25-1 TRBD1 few TGTGCCAGCGCCACACCGGGACAGGGCACTTTGCACGAGCAGTACTTC CASATPGQGTLHEQYF
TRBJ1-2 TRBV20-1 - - TGCAGTGCTGAATGGGACCTTGGGAGCTATGGCTACACCTTC CSAEWDLGSYGYTF
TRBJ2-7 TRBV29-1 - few TGCAGCGTTCTCCAACCCTACGAGCAGTACTTC CSVLQPYEQYF
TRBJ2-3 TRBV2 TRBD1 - TGTGCCAGCAGGGTCTTAACAGGGGGTTACTCAACAGATACGCAGTATTTT CASRVLTGGYSTDTQYF
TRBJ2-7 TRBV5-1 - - TGCGCCAGCAGCTTGGTTTCAGGGGCCACCTTTGCCTACGAGCAGTACTTC CASSLVSGATFAYEQYF
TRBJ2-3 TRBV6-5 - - TGTGCCAGCACTGCCAGCGGAGGAGATACGCAGTATTTT CASTASGGDTQYF
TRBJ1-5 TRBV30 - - TGTGCCTGGAGTAGCGGCAGGGACCAGCCCCAGCATTTT CAWSSGRDQPQHF
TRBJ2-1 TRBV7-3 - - TGTGCCAGCAGCCTGACTGGGACGGGCCATCAGCAGTTCTTC CASSLTGTGHQQFF
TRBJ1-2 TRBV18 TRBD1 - TGTGCCAGCTCACGGGCCGGGACAGGGTATGGCTACACCTTC CASSRAGTGYGYTF
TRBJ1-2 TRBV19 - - TGTGCCAGTAGCAGGGAGGGCTGGGACAATCAAGCAATCTATGGCTACACCTTC CASSREGWDNQAIYGYTF
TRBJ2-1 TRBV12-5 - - TGTGCTAGTGGTTTAGGGACGGTGCGAAACAATGAGCAGTTCTTC CASGLGTVRNNEQFF
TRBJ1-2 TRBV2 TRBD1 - TGTGCCAGCAGTGGCGGGACAGGACGTCCTAACTATGGCTACACCTTC CASSGGTGRPNYGYTF
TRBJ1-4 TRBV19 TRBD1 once TGTGCCAGTAGTCGACAGGGGACTAATGAAAAACTGTTTTTT CASSRQGTNEKLFF
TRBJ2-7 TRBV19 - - TGTGCCAGTAGTTCGAACAGGGAGGACGAGCAGTACTTC CASSSNREDEQYF
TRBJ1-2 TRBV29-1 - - TGCAGCGTTGAGGGGAACTATGGCTACACCTTC CSVEGNYGYTF
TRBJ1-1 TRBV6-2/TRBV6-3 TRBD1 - TGTGCCAGCAGTTTCGACAGGGCCAACACTGAAGCTTTCTTT CASSFDRANTEAFF
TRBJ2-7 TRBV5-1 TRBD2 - TGCGCCAGCAGCCCGTATTCACTCACTAGCGGGAGTAGGAACGAGCAGTACTTC CASSPYSLTSGSRNEQYF
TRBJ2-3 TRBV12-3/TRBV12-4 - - TGTGCCAGCAGCGGACTGTCTAACCAGTATTTT CASSGLSNQYF
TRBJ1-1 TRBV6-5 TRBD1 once TGTGCCGGCAATCGAGACAGGGGGAACACTGAAGCTTTCTTT CAGNRDRGNTEAFF
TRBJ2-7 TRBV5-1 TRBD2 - TGCGCCAGCAGCCTCGAGCTTGGTAGCGGGAGAGGCGAGCAGTACTTC CASSLELGSGRGEQYF
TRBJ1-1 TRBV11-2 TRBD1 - TGTGCCAGCAGTCGCCTACAGGGGAGGGGACCCAACCGTGGTGCTTTCTTT CASSRLQGRGPNRGAFF
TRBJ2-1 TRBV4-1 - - TGCGCCAGCTCTACTAGCCCTCAATACTACAATGAGCAGTTCTTC CASSTSPQYYNEQFF
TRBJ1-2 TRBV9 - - TGTGCCAGCAGCCCTCGTCCCTTTGCGTCGGGAGACTATGGCTACACCTTC CASSPRPFASGDYGYTF
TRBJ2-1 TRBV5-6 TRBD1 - TGTGCCAGCAGCTTTTTAGGGACAGGGGGCCTCAATGAGCAGTTCTTC CASSFLGTGGLNEQFF
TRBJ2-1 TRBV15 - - TGTGCCACCAGCAGGGCAAACAATGAGCAGTTCTTC CATSRANNEQFF
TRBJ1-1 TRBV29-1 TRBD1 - TGCAGCGCGCGACAGGGTGGTGACACTGAAGCTTTCTTT CSARQGGDTEAFF
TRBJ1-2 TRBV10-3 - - TGTGCCATCACAAAGGATAACTATGGCTACACCTTC CAITKDNYGYTF
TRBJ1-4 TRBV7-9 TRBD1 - TGTGCCAGCCAGACAGGGCCTAATGAAAAACTGTTTTTT CASQTGPNEKLFF
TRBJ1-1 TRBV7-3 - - TGTGCCAGCAGCTTAAATGGCGGGGGTGACACTGAAGCTTTCTTT CASSLNGGGDTEAFF
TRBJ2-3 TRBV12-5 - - TGTGCTAGTGGTTTGGGAGGTGTGTCCACAGATACGCAGTATTTT CASGLGGVSTDTQYF